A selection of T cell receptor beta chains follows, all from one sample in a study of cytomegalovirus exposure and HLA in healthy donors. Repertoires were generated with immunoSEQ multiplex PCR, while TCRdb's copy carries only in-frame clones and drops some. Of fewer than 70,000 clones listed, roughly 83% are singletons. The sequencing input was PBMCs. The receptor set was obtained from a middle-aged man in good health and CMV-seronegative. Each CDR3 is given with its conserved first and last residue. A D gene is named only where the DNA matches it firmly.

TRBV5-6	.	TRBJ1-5	CASSLVGADNQPQHF
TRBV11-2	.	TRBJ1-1	CASSLGVGGPGEAFF
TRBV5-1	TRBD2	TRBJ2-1	CASSPGRGGRGKQFF
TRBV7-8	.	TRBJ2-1	CASREVGAVYNEQFF
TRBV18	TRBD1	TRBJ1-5	CASSQTGAINQPQHF
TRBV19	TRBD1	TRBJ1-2	CASSPIPGQGLNYGYTF
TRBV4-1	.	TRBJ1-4	CASSTRTLRNSTNEKLFF
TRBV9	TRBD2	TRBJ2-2	CASSPRYSGGANTGELFF
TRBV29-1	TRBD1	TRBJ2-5	CSVNPGQGQETQYF
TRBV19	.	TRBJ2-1	CASSIRPPGSEQFF
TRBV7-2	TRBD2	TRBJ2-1	CASSLVPGGYNEQFF
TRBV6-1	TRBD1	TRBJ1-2	CASSQGTGGSPGGYTF
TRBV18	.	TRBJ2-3	CASSPPPVSRTDTQYF
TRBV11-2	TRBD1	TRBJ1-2	CASSLRDRVDYGYTF
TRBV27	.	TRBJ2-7	CASSPQRQAIAYEQYF
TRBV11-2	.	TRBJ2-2	CASSLLRGGRTGELFF
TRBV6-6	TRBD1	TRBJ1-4	CASRGQGLYEKLFF
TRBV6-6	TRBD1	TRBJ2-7	CASSYVRDRSYEQYF
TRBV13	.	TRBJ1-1	CASSLVSGGAGFAFF
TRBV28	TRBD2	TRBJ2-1	CASILAGGFDNEQFF
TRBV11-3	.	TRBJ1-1	CASSLAEGSEAFF
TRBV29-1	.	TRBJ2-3	CSVAGTDTQYF
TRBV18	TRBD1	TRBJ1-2	CASSPPAGQGFGYTF
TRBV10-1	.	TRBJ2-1	CASSDLSGGEQFF
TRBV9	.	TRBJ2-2	CASSVAPSYGELFF
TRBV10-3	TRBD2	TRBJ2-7	CAIGERGGTYEQYF
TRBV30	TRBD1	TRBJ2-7	CAWEPGTGGSYEQYF
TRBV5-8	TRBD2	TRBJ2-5	CASSLKRGFQETQYF
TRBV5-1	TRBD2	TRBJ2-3	CASSLATSGLDTQYF
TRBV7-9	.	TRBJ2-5	CASSLGAQGQETQYF
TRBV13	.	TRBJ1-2	CASSLERARGYTF
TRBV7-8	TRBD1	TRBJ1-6	CASSSGGQVVNSPLHF
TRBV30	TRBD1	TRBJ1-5	CAWSLGQGNQPQHF
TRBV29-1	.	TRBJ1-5	CSVVQGSNQPQHF
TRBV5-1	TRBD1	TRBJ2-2	CASSSHKLKNPTGGLDTGELFF
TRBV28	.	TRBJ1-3	CASSFRGATAGNTIYF
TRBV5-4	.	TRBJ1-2	CASSLAGGRRDYGYTF
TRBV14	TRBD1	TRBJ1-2	CASSRTGDYGYTF
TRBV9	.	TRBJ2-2	CASSVAIGELFF
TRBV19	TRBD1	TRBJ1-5	CASSTLGQGIVQSNQPQHF
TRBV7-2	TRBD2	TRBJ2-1	CASSPPGRGGHEQFF
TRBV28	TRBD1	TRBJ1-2	CASGPPGQGRNTF
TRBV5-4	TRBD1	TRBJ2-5	CASSPPSGGRETQYF
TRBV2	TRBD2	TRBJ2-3	CASMPQVAGVTDTQYF
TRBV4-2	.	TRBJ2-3	CATTPARGGTDTQYF
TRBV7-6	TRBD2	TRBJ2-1	CASSTPGGYNEQFF
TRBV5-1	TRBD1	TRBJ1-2	CASSLGQGDYGYTF
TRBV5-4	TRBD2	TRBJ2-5	CASSSGTSGGAPPGETQYF
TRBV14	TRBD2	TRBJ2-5	CASSQDAGVAGETQYF
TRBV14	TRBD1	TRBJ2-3	CASSRMLPGQGDPDTQYF
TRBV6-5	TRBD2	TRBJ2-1	CASNHRQASGVEQFF